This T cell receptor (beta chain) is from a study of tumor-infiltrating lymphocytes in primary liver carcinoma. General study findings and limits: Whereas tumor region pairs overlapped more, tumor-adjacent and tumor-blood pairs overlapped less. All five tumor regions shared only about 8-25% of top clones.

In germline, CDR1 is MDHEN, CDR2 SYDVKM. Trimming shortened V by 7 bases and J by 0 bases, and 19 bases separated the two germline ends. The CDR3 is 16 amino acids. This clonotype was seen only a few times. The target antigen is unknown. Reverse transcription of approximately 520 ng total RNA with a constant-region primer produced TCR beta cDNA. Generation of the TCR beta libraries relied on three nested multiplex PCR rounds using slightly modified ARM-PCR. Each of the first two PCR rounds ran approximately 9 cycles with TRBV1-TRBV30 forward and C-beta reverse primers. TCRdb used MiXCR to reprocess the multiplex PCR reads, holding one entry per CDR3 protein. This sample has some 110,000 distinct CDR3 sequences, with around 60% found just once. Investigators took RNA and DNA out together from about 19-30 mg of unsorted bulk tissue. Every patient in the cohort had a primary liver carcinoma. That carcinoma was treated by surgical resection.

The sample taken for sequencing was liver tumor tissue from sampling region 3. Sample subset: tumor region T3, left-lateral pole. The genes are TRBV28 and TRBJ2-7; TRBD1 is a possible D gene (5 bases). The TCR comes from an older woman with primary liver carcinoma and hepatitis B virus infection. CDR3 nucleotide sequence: TGTGCCAGCACCTCAGGGAACGCAGTTTTCTCCTACGAGCAGTACTTC. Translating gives CASTSGNAVFSYEQYF.